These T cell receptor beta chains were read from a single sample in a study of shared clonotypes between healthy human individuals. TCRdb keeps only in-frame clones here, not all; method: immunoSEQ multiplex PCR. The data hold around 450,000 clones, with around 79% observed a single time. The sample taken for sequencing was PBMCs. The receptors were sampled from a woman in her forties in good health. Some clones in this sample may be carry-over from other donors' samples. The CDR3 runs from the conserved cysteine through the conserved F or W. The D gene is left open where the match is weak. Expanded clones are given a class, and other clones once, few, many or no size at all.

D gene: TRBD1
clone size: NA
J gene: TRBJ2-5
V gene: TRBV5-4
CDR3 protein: CASSPGQGFLAETQYF
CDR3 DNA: TGTGCCAGCAGCCCAGGACAGGGCTTTTTGGCGGAGACCCAGTACTTC

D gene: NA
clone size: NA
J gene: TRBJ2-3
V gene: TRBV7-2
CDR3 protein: CASSLGLPNTDTQYF
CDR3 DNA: TGTGCCAGCAGCTTAGGACTACCAAACACAGATACGCAGTATTTT

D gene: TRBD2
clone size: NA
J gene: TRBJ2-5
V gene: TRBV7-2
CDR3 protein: CASSLHGGRGETQYF
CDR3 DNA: TGTGCCAGCAGCTTACATGGCGGGAGGGGCGAGACCCAGTACTTC

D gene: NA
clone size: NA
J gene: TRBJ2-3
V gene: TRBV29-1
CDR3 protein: CSVDGTGTGTDTQYF
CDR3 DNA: TGCAGCGTTGATGGAACAGGGACGGGCACAGATACGCAGTATTTT

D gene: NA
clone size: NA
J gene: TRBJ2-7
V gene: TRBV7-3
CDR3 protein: CASSLEVGLHVPYEQYF
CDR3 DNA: TGTGCCAGCAGCTTAGAGGTCGGTCTTCATGTCCCCTACGAGCAGTACTTC

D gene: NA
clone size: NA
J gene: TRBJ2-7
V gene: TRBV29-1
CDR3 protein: CSAGPYTYEQYF
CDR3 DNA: TGCAGCGCCGGGCCCTATACCTACGAGCAGTACTTC

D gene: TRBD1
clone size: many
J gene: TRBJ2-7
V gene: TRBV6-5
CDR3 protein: CASSPTGGLYEQYF
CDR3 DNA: TGTGCCAGCAGTCCGACAGGGGGGCTCTACGAGCAGTACTTC

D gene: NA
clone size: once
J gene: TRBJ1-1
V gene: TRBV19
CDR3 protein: CASSIDRGTEAFF
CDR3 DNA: TGTGCCAGTAGTATAGATCGAGGGACTGAAGCTTTCTTT

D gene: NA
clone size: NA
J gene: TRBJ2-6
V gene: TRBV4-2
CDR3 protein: CASSQDRGSGANVLTF
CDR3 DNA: TGTGCCAGCAGCCAAGACAGGGGATCTGGGGCCAACGTCCTGACTTTC

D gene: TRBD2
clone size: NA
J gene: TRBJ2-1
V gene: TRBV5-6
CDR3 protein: CASSLVAGGPGEQFF
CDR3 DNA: TGTGCCAGCAGCTTGGTGGCGGGAGGGCCCGGTGAGCAGTTCTTC

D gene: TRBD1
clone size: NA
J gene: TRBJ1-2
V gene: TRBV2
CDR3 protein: CASSSSQGVGYTF
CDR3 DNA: TGTGCCAGCAGCTCAAGCCAGGGGGTTGGCTACACCTTC

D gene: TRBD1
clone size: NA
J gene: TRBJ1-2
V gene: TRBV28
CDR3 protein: CASSHQGAYGYTF
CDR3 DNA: TGTGCCAGCAGTCACCAGGGGGCATATGGCTACACCTTC

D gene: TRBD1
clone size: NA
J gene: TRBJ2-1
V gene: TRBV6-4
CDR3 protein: CASSDRTGGEQFF
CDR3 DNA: TGTGCCAGCAGTGACAGAACAGGGGGTGAGCAGTTCTTC

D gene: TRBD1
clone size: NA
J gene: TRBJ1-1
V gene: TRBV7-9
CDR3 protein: CASSRGQVNTEAFF
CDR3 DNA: TGTGCCAGCAGCCGAGGACAGGTTAACACTGAAGCTTTCTTT

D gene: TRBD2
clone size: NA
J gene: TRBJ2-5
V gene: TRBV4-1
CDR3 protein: CASSPETSGGQETQYF
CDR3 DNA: TGCGCCAGCAGCCCCGAGACTAGCGGGGGTCAAGAGACCCAGTACTTC

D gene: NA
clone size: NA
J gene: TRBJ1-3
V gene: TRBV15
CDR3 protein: CATSRDWGSGNTIYF
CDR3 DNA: TGTGCCACCAGCAGAGATTGGGGTTCTGGAAACACCATATATTTT

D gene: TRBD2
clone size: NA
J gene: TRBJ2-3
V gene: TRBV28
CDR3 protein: CASSPGTSGRLTDTQYF
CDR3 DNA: TGTGCCAGCAGTCCCGGGACTAGCGGGAGGTTGACAGATACGCAGTATTTT

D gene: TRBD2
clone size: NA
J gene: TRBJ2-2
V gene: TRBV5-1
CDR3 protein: CASSLGGLAETNTGELFF
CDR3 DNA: TGCGCCAGCAGCTTGGGGGGACTAGCGGAAACGAACACCGGGGAGCTGTTTTTT

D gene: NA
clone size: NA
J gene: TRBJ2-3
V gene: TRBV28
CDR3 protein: CASRKGLRTSTDTQYF
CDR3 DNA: TGTGCCAGCAGAAAGGGATTGAGAACTAGCACAGATACGCAGTATTTT

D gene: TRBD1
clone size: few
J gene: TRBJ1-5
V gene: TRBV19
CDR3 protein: CASSPGTGFGGQPQHF
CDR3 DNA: TGTGCCAGTAGTCCGGGGACAGGGTTCGGGGGCCAGCCCCAGCATTTT

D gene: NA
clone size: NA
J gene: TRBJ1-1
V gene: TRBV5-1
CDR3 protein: CASSLVSGTEAFF
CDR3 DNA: TGCGCCAGCAGCTTGGTTTCGGGCACTGAAGCTTTCTTT

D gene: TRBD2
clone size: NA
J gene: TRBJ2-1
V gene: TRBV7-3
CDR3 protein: CASSSQGGTSGRKGNEQFF
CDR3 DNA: TGTGCCAGCAGCTCCCAGGGGGGGACTAGCGGGAGAAAGGGGAATGAGCAGTTCTTC

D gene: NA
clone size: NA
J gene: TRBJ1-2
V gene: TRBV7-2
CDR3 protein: CASSLAGTSNYGYTF
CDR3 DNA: TGTGCCAGCAGCTTAGCAGGGACATCAAACTATGGCTACACCTTC

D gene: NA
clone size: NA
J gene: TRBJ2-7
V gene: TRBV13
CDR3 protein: CASSLGPWAYEQYF
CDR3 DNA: TGTGCCAGCAGCTTGGGTCCCTGGGCCTACGAGCAGTACTTC

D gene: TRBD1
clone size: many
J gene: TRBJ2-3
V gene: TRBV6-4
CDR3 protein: CASSDSTGDADTQYF
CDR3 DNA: TGTGCCAGCAGTGACTCGACAGGGGACGCAGATACGCAGTATTTT

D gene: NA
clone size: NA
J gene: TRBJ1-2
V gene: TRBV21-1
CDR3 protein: CASSKETRGGYTF
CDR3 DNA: TGTGCCAGCAGCAAAGAGACTAGAGGTGGCTACACCTTC

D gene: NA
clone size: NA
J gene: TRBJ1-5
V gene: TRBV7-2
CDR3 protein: CASSLDRGISNQPQHF
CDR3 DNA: TGTGCCAGCAGCTTAGATCGGGGGATATCCAATCAGCCCCAGCATTTT

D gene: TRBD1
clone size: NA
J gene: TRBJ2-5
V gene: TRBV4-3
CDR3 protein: CASSQDVGTGQETQYF
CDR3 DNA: TGCGCCAGCAGCCAAGACGTTGGGACAGGACAAGAGACCCAGTACTTC

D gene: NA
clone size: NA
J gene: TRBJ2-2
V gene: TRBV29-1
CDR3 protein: CSVEEVAPGELFF
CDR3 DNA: TGCAGCGTTGAAGAGGTGGCACCCGGGGAGCTGTTTTTT

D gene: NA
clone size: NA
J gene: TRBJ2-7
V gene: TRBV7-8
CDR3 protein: CASSLHRDSYEQYF
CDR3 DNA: TGTGCCAGCAGCCTCCATCGCGACAGCTACGAGCAGTACTTC

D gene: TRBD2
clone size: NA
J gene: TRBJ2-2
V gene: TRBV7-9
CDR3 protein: CAWLAATGELFF
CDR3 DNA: TGTGCATGGCTAGCGGCCACCGGGGAGCTGTTTTTT

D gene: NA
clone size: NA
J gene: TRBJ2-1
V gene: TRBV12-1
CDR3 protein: CASSFWASGNIANEQFF
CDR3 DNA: NA